This entry lists 29 T cell receptor beta chains sequenced from one sample in a study of blood T cells in healthy people across ages (dated by TCRdb to about 2015). To prepare the library, 5' RACE was applied. TCRdb shows the sequencer as Illumina HiSeq 2500. A second roughly 6 to 12 cycle PCR used a sample-barcoded 5' primer and a J-beta primer mix. TCRdb passed the public sequencing reads through fastp at Q25 and MiXCR, retaining productive beta sequences. Entries are consolidated by CDR3 protein sequence, retaining the most common genes and DNA. Counted in this sample were over 300,000 distinct CDR3 sequences; 45% to 65% of them appeared once. Of the sample, under 60% falls within the top ten clones. Sequenced material: blood. The receptors originated from a man aged 60-69 years in good health.

The V call is TRBV5-1, the J call TRBJ2-4; a possible D gene is TRBD1 (6 bases). The J call may be in error: the DNA end matches TRBJ2-7 better. CDR1 is SGHRS, CDR2 YFSETQ, per germline. The CDR3 extends over 13 amino acids. The CDR3 DNA follows: TGCGCCAGCAGCCTCCCGGACAGCTACGAGCAGTACTTC. It codes for CASSLPDSYEQYF.

The rearrangement joins TRBV27 to TRBJ2-7; possibly TRBD1 or TRBD2 for D (5 bases each). The ends were cut back, 1 base at V and 3 bases at J, with 13 bases in the middle. Germline CDR1 is MNHEY and CDR2 is SMNVEV (reference sequence). The CDR3 spans 15 residues. CDR3 nucleotide sequence: TGTGCCAGCAGTTTATTCCCCGAGGGGAACTACGAGCAGTACTTC. Translating gives CASSLFPEGNYEQYF.

The chain couples TRBV20-1 to TRBJ2-7, with D perhaps matching TRBD2 (7 bases). Judging by the DNA end, TRBJ2-5 fits better; the J call may be wrong. CDR3 size: 15 residues. Germline assignment: CDR1 DFQATT and CDR2 SNEGSKA (reference sequence). CDR3 amino acids: CSAHALGAGAETQYF. The CDR3 DNA reads as TGCAGTGCTCACGCTCTGGGGGCGGGGGCTGAGACCCAGTACTTC.

This clonotype was picked up one time. The chain combines TRBV6-5 with TRBJ1-5; D is perhaps TRBD1 (5 bases). Trimming stripped 6 bases from V and 2 bases from J, with 14 bases between. Germline lookup yields CDR1 MNHEY and CDR2 SVGAGI. The CDR3 has 15 amino acids. The CDR3 reads CASSPDSGGNQPQHF. The CDR3 nucleotides read TGTGCCAGCAGCCCCGACAGTGGTGGCAATCAGCCCCAGCATTTT.

The chain has TRBV5-1 and TRBJ2-7, with 9 bases matching TRBD1. CDR1 and CDR2 from the germline V gene are SGHRS and YFSETQ. There are 14 residues in the CDR3. Trimming at V came to 3 bases and at J to 6 bases, leaving 7 bases not matched to a gene. In nucleotides, the CDR3 is TGCGCCAGCAGCTCCGGGACAGGGAGGTCCGAGCAGTACTTC. Translation gives CASSSGTGRSEQYF.

This chain connects TRBV5-6 to TRBJ1-2; no definite D call. This CDR3 has 12 amino acids. With 0 bases removed from V and 12 bases from J, the gap between germline ends came to 12 bases. CDR1 and CDR2 from the germline V gene are SGHDT and YYEEEE. In DNA, the CDR3 is TGTGCCAGCAGCTTGGGGGCCCTCAGAGACACCTTC. This codes for CASSLGALRDTF.

This clonotype came up a few times. The J gene is TRBJ2-5, the V gene TRBV7-2; tentatively, D is TRBD1 (6 bases). V was pared by 0 bases and J by 5 bases, with 16 bases between. Looked up from germline, CDR1 is SGHTA and CDR2 is FQGNSA. This CDR3 spans 16 amino acids. This chain's CDR3 is CASSLAHGGVGETQYF. CDR3 nucleotides: TGTGCCAGCAGCTTAGCGCATGGGGGCGTTGGGGAGACCCAGTACTTC.

The rearrangement uses TRBV28 and TRBJ1-5, with D possibly TRBD1 on 5 matching bases. Trimming took off 5 bases at V and 6 bases at J, with 23 bases between the two ends. This CDR3 spans 17 amino acids. Germline CDR1 and CDR2: MDHEN and SYDVKM. CDR3 loop: CASSPSRGVGRSQPQHF. In nucleotides, the CDR3 is TGTGCCAGCAGTCCATCACGGGGCGTGGGGAGAAGTCAGCCCCAGCATTTT. Complete variable domain (other parts from reference TRBV28 and TRBJ1-5): DVKVTQSSRYLVKRTGEKVFLECVQDMDHENMFWYRQDPGLGLRLIYFSYDVKMKEKGDIPEGYSVSREKKERFSLILESASTNQTSMYLCASSPSRGVGRSQPQHFGDGTRLSIL.

In its sample, this clonotype was seen many times. The chain recombines TRBV20-1 with TRBJ1-2; 9 nucleotides align to TRBD1. With 0 bases clipped from V and 7 bases from J, the junction kept 9 bases outside the gene matches. Germline CDR1 is DFQATT and CDR2 is SNEGSKA (reference sequence). The CDR3 totals 15 residues. The chain's CDR3 is CSARDPSTGGIGYTF. DNA of the CDR3: TGCAGTGCTAGAGATCCCTCAACAGGGGGCATTGGCTACACCTTC.

This clonotype showed up just a few times. The chain joins TRBV28 to TRBJ2-7; 8 bases line up with TRBD2. CDR3 length: 16 residues. Losses at the gene ends were 1 base for V and 2 bases for J; bases not matched to a gene: 7. CDR1 and CDR2 from the germline V gene are MDHEN and SYDVKM. The CDR3 loop reads CASSLFSGSLTYEQYF. The CDR3, as DNA: TGTGCCAGCAGTTTATTCAGCGGGAGCCTCACCTACGAGCAGTACTTC.

This sequence joins TRBV7-9 and TRBJ1-1, with D maybe TRBD1 (5 bases). Germline lookup yields CDR1 SEHNR and CDR2 FQNEAQ (reference sequence). V lost 6 bases, J lost 9 bases, and 17 bases lay in between. The CDR3 loop spans 13 amino acids. In DNA, the CDR3 is TGTGCCAGCAGTAGGACCGCCGGGGGTAAAGCTTTCTTT. This translates into CASSRTAGGKAFF. Supplemented by reference TRBV7-9 and TRBJ1-1, the full variable domain reads DTGVSQNPRHKITKRGQNVTFRCDPISEHNRLYWYRQTLGQGPEFLTYFQNEAQLEKSRLLSDRFSAERPKGSFSTLEIQRTEQGDSAMYLCASSRTAGGKAFFGQGTRLTVV.

This clonotype was counted between two and nine times. The chain has TRBV29-1 and TRBJ2-1, with D hard to call. The CDR3 sequence is 16 residues long. V lost 0 bases and J lost 4, with 16 bases in between. Germline V gene lookup returns CDR1 SQVTM and CDR2 ANQGSEA. The CDR3 reads CSVEDQRIGPYNEQFF. CDR3 nucleotide sequence: TGCAGCGTTGAAGATCAAAGGATAGGGCCTTACAATGAGCAGTTCTTC.

The gene calls are TRBV5-1 and TRBJ2-7, with 8 nucleotides matching TRBD2. Germline V CDR1 and CDR2: SGHRS, YFSETQ. Trimming removed 1 base from V and 7 bases from J; junction bases left unmatched: 7. The CDR3 contains 14 residues. CDR3 nucleotides: TGCGCCAGCAGCTTGACTAGCGGCGGTATAGAGCAGTACTTC. Encoded protein: CASSLTSGGIEQYF.

This clonotype was observed a few times. The chain carries TRBV6-6 and TRBJ2-7; D unresolved. The V end was cut by 7 bases, the J end by 3 bases, with 10 bases between. The CDR3 runs to 12 residues. CDR1 and CDR2 from the germline V gene are MNHNY and SVGAGI (reference sequence). The DNA of the CDR3 is TGTGCCAGCACATTTAACAACTACGAGCAGTACTTC. It specifies CASTFNNYEQYF.

DNA for the CDR3: TGTGCCCTAGGGACTAGCTCAGATACGCAGTATTTT. This sequence encodes CALGTSSDTQYF. This chain links TRBV2 with TRBJ2-3, with TRBD2 matching 9 bases. J gave up 4 bases and V 11 bases, and 4 bases lay outside the gene matches. This CDR3 has 12 residues. CDR1 and CDR2 (germline): SNHLY, FYNNEI.

This sequence joins TRBV10-3 and TRBJ2-1; 11 nucleotides match TRBD2. The CDR3 extends over 15 amino acids. V shed 6 bases and J 8 bases; nucleotides not matched to a gene: 9. CDR1 and CDR2 from the germline V gene are ENHRY and SYGVKD. The CDR3 sequence: CAIRGDSGGADEQFF. The CDR3 DNA reads as TGTGCCATCAGGGGGGATAGCGGGGGGGCCGATGAGCAGTTCTTC.

The genes are TRBV7-2 and TRBJ2-7; no clear D. There are 14 residues in the CDR3. Germline V gene sequence: CDR1 SGHTA, CDR2 FQGNSA. The germline V and J ends were trimmed by 3 bases and 2 bases, with 11 bases remaining between them. The CDR3 region is CASSFEVLTYEQYF. The CDR3, as DNA: TGTGCCAGCAGCTTTGAGGTTTTAACCTACGAGCAGTACTTC.

The table lists this clonotype with a few counts. This chain joins TRBV7-3 and TRBJ2-5, with a tentative D call TRBD2 (6 bases). V was pared by 1 base and J by 1 base, with 16 bases between. CDR3 length: 17 amino acids. CDR1 and CDR2 from the germline V gene are SGHTA and FQGTGA. The CDR3 region is CASSLRGSERVQETQYF. In nucleotides, the CDR3 is TGTGCCAGCAGCTTAAGGGGGTCTGAGCGGGTCCAAGAGACCCAGTACTTC.

Worth noting for this clonotype: This could be a read error, since a much larger clone is one nucleotide away. This rearrangement joins TRBV27 to TRBJ2-1; the match to TRBD2 covers 8 bases. The J segment lost 4 bases and the V segment lost 11 bases, leaving 13 bases of the junction unmatched. The CDR3 has 15 amino acids. CDR1 MNHEY and CDR2 SMNVEV come from the germline V gene (reference sequence). CDR3 nucleotide sequence: TGTGCCGGCAAGGGTTTTAGCGGGGCTTACAATGAGCAGTTCTTC. Protein product: CAGKGFSGAYNEQFF.

This clonotype appeared once. This chain uses TRBV6-6 with TRBJ2-3; 12 positions agree with TRBD2. Germline V gene sequence: CDR1 MNHNY, CDR2 SVGAGI (reference sequence). The CDR3 covers 15 residues. After removal of 5 bases from V and 4 bases from J, the junction contained 4 bases not matched to a gene. CDR3 loop: CASSPGLAGPDTQYF. For the CDR3, the DNA is TGTGCCAGCAGTCCCGGACTAGCGGGGCCAGATACGCAGTATTTT.

The chain couples TRBV6-5 to TRBJ2-1; possible D gene TRBD2, 5 bases. V lost 0 bases and J 9 bases, leaving 18 bases between the germline ends. The length of the CDR3 is 16 residues. Germline lookup yields CDR1 MNHEY and CDR2 SVGAGI. The CDR3 region has the DNA TGTGCCAGCAGTTACTCGAGGGCAGCTCGAGGCGGTGAGCAGTTCTTC. It specifies CASSYSRAARGGEQFF.

The chain couples TRBV7-2 to TRBJ2-1, with D perhaps matching TRBD1 (5 bases). V dropped 6 bases and J dropped 12 bases, with 18 bases sitting between them. CDR1 and CDR2 (germline): SGHTA, FQGNSA. The CDR3 is 13 residues long. DNA for the CDR3: TGTGCCAGCAGGGGGCCTTCGTACGGCGGGCAGTTCTTC. Translation: CASRGPSYGGQFF.

This chain links TRBV12-3 or TRBV12-4 with TRBJ2-1; TRBD2 aligns across 8 bases. V was pared by 1 base and J by 3 bases, with 2 bases of the junction left unmatched. The CDR3 length is 15 residues. The CDR3 sequence: CASSLETSVYNEQFF. CDR3 nucleotides: TGTGCCAGCAGTTTAGAGACTAGCGTCTACAATGAGCAGTTCTTC.

This clonotype was detected only a few times. V usage is TRBV7-3 and J usage is TRBJ2-3, with a weak D call TRBD2 (6 bases). The V and J ends lost 5 bases and 1 base respectively, with 13 bases between them. This CDR3 region has 15 residues. The germline CDR1 and CDR2 sequences are SGHTA and FQGTGA. CDR3 nucleotides: TGTGCCAGCAGCCCCTCCCGCGGGGGCACAGATACGCAGTATTTT. Translation: CASSPSRGGTDTQYF.

The chain joins TRBV10-2 to TRBJ1-2; D might be TRBD1 (5 bases). The CDR3 has 15 amino acids. Deletions cut 0 bases from V and 8 bases from J, with 16 bases between. Per germline, CDR1 WSHSY and CDR2 SAAADI. CDR3 loop: CASSESSQGPSGYTF. The CDR3 DNA sequence: TGCGCCAGCAGTGAGTCGTCCCAGGGCCCCAGCGGCTACACCTTC.

This chain joins TRBV20-1 and TRBJ2-4; no reliable D call. The DNA end lines up better with TRBJ2-7; the J call may be wrong. Germline V gives CDR1 DFQATT, CDR2 SNEGSKA (reference sequence). The CDR3 consists of 13 residues. The CDR3 spells CSAREDVSYEQYF. CDR3 DNA sequence: TGCAGTGCTAGAGAAGATGTTTCCTACGAGCAGTACTTC.

This clonotype was found a few times. The chain uses TRBV9 and TRBJ2-7; D might be TRBD1 (5 bases). The CDR3 loop spans 15 amino acids. CDR1 and CDR2 (germline): SGDLS, YYNGEE. V was trimmed by 1 base and J by 4 bases, leaving 15 bases between them. The CDR3 bases are TGTGCCAGCAGCGTATTGGATGGACATCAGTACGAGCAGTACTTC. It is translated as CASSVLDGHQYEQYF.

A remark on this clonotype: Because the CDR3 is missing its conserved closing phenylalanine or tryptophan, this is likely a read error. The chain links TRBV29-1 to TRBJ1-5; TRBD1 aligns across 7 bases. Germline V gene lookup returns CDR1 SQVTM and CDR2 ANQGSEA. The CDR3 spans 13 residues. V shed 6 bases, J shed 4 bases, and the junction held 6 bases outside the gene matches. CDR3 amino acids: CSVSGTANQPQHL. CDR3 DNA sequence: TGCAGCGTATCCGGGACAGCAAATCAGCCCCAGCATCTT.

In DNA, the CDR3 is TGTGCCAGCAGCCCCCGTGGGTCCTTGCGGGGTACGCAGTATTTT. The encoded protein is CASSPRGSLRGTQYF. J is TRBJ2-3 and V is TRBV11-2, with D tentatively TRBD2 (6 bases). CDR1 and CDR2 (germline): SGHAT, FQNNGV. CDR3 length: 15 residues. The V end lost 5 bases, the J end lost 8 bases, and 20 bases lay between the germline ends.